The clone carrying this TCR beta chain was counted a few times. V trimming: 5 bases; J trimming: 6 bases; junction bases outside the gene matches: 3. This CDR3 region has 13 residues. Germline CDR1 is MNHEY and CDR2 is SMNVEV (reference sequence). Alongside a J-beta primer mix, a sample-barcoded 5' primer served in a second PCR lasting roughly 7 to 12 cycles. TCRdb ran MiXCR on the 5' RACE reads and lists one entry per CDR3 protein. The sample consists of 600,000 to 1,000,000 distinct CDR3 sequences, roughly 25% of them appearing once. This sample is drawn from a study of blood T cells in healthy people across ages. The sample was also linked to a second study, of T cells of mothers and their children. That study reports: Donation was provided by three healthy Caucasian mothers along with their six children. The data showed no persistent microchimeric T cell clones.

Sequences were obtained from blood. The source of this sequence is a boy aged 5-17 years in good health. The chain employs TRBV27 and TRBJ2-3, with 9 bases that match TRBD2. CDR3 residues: CASSPGTSDTQYF. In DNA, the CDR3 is TGTGCCAGCAGTCCCGGGACTAGCGATACGCAGTATTTT.